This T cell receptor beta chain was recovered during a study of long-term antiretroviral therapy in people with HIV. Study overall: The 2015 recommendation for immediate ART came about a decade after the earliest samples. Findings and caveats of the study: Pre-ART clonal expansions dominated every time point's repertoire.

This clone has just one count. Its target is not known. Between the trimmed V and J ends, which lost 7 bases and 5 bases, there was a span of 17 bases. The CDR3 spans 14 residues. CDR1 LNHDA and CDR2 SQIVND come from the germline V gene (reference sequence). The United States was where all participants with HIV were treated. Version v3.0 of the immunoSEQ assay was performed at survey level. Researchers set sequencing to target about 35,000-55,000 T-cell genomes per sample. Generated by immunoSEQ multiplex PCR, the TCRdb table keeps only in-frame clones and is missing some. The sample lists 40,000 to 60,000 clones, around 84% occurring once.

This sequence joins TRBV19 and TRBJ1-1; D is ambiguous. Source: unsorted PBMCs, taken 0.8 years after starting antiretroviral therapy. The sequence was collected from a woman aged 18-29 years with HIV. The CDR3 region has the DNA TGTGCCAGTAATGATGAAAAGGGTACTACTGAAGCTTTCTTT. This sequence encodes CASNDEKGTTEAFF. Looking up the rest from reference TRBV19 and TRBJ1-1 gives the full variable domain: DGGITQSPKYLFRKEGQNVTLSCEQNLNHDAMYWYRQDPGQGLRLIYYSQIVNDFQKGDIAEGYSVSREKKESFPLTVTSAQKNPTAFYLCASNDEKGTTEAFFGQGTRLTVV.